A selection of T cell receptor beta chains follows, all from one sample in a study of cytomegalovirus exposure and HLA in healthy donors. TCRdb's table, derived via immunoSEQ multiplex PCR, lists solely in-frame clones and lacks some. The sample has roughly 150,000 clones, approximately 82% seen once. Sequences were obtained from PBMCs. The receptors stem from a woman aged 45-60 years in good health and CMV-seropositive. The CDR3 runs from the conserved cysteine through the conserved F or W. Expanded clones get a size class; other rows say once, few or many, or leave the size out.

CDR3 | size | V
CASSPQQSGQISGNTIYF | - | TRBV18
CASRLAAYTGELFF | - | TRBV6-5
CASGQINGQFF | - | TRBV30
CASFPWTSGAYEQYF | - | TRBV2
CASSPTGNSPLHF | - | TRBV6-1
CASSEPARSVEQFF | - | TRBV6-4
CASSIFPNTEAFF | - | TRBV19
CASSPFSSVSGANVLTF | few | TRBV9
CASSLARTGDNGNQPQHF | once | TRBV7-8
CASSFPGTGSTEAFF | - | TRBV13
CASSSTGQGVEQYF | - | TRBV7-9
CASSVGLTASYEQYF | - | TRBV9
CASSEYGGAGDSPLHF | - | TRBV25-1
CASSVAAAGADSPLHF | - | TRBV9
CASSPGRGGYEQYF | - | TRBV5-6
CASSLDPSLGQGAFYGYTF | - | TRBV27
CASSLDGAWVYGYTF | - | TRBV5-6
CASSARSLSDTQYF | - | TRBV6-5
CASSPPGTGPQHF | - | TRBV2
CARGGQGGQPQHF | few | TRBV19
CASSLGGTSGTDTQYF | - | TRBV7-2
CASSDQGGTEAFF | once | TRBV6-1
CASSRGQEGKGYTF | - | TRBV7-2
CASRTGQGASGNTIYF | - | TRBV6-6
CASRKTRGTINQPQHF | - | TRBV28
CASSLQGANEQFF | - | TRBV7-8
CSVDPGQGGNEQFF | once | TRBV29-1
CASSSGGADEKLFF | - | TRBV5-1
CASSPIRGGTLHF | once | TRBV27
CASSLAPGNTEAFF | - | TRBV5-1
CSVEDRGSYEQYF | - | TRBV29-1
CASSSGLAGPDTQYF | - | TRBV7-9
CASSGGGGGTPASQYF | few | TRBV9
CASSLRASSYNEQFF | - | TRBV7-3
CASSVDRDGYTF | - | TRBV7-9
CASRGGGDIQYF | - | TRBV6-5
CASSLHAGRATEAFF | - | TRBV11-2
CASSRRQGAGYEQYF | few | TRBV7-2
CASSPLRGQGANEQYF | - | TRBV18
CASSRGGAGTDTQYF | - | TRBV19
CASSLAYRGTDTQYF | - | TRBV5-6
CASSSSGGTFSYEQYF | - | TRBV7-9
CASGRDSSSTDTQYF | - | TRBV5-1
CASSQGQGGSTDTQYF | few | TRBV2
CATSRPLGSITEAFF | once | TRBV15
CASSPPGLRNTEAFF | - | TRBV7-9
CASSWTGVYEQYF | - | TRBV5-1
CSVTTTRSTGELFF | - | TRBV29-1
CAILASGEDYNEQFF | - | TRBV10-3
CASSEGGTDTQYF | once | TRBV18
CASSEDPPDSPWNIQYF | - | TRBV6-1
CSVDGQGYTEAFF | - | TRBV29-1
CASGYGLLGTTDTQYF | - | TRBV12-5
CASSQEEATGNTIYF | few | TRBV5-3
CASSVDPGGDTGELFF | - | TRBV9
CASRRTGAGNQPQHF | - | TRBV19
CASSLTSGGANEQFF | - | TRBV5-4
CASEWGVAGELFF | - | TRBV30
CSVEREGLAGEHTDTQYF | - | TRBV29-1